These 4 T cell receptor beta chains originate from one sample sequenced in a study of blood T cell repertoires in COVID-19. The protocol was immunoSEQ multiplex PCR, while the TCRdb copy is restricted to in-frame clones and leaves out a portion. The sample shows 200,000 to 250,000 clones, 70% to 90% of them seen only once. The source material was peripheral blood. The receptors were sampled from a young woman who had recovered from COVID-19.

The chain's CDR3 is CASSWAPNTEAFF. In nucleotides, the CDR3 is TGCGCCAGCAGCTGGGCGCCTAACACTGAAGCTTTCTTT. The gene calls are TRBV5-1 and TRBJ1-1; the D is unclear. The V gene's germline CDR1 is SGHRS and CDR2 YFSETQ. The CDR3 covers 13 residues. Deletions cut 3 bases from V and 2 bases from J, with 8 bases between.

The rearrangement uses TRBV5-8 and TRBJ1-1; D is possibly TRBD1 (5 bases). The V end lost 0 bases, the J end lost 0 bases, and 12 bases lay between the germline ends. CDR3 length: 16 amino acids. Germline lookup yields CDR1 SGHTS and CDR2 YDEGEE. CDR3 nucleotide sequence: TGTGCCAGCAGCTTGGTGACAGAACTTATGAACACTGAAGCTTTCTTT. It encodes CASSLVTELMNTEAFF.

The V call is TRBV27, the J call TRBJ2-7, with 8 bases aligning to TRBD1. The V gene end was trimmed by 2 bases and the J gene end by 4 bases; junction bases not matched to a gene: 7. CDR1 MNHEY and CDR2 SMNVEV come from the germline V gene (reference sequence). This CDR3 comprises 15 residues. CDR3 amino acids: CASSLGQGAVYEQYF. The CDR3 DNA sequence: TGTGCCAGCAGTTTAGGGCAGGGGGCGGTTTACGAGCAGTACTTC.

The chain couples TRBV29-1 to TRBJ2-7, with D possibly TRBD2 on 5 matching bases. V dropped 4 bases and J dropped 2 bases, with 12 bases sitting between them. CDR1 SQVTM and CDR2 ANQGSEA come from the germline V gene. CDR3 length: 13 amino acids. In DNA form, the CDR3 reads TGCAGCGTTGGGGTCGGACTCCCCTACGAGCAGTACTTC. Protein product: CSVGVGLPYEQYF.